There are many counts of the clone carrying this T cell receptor beta chain. Researchers took RNA transcripts and amplified the TCR beta CDR3 regions from them. The primer set for the first-round RT-PCR of the TCR CDR3 was HTBI. In TCRdb, the multiplex PCR reads were re-called with MiXCR into one record per CDR3 protein. This sample has about 350,000 distinct CDR3 sequences; about 15% occur once, and the top ten carry around 24%. Germline V gives CDR1 KGHDR, CDR2 SFDVKD. V was clipped by 5 bases and J by 2 bases, with 5 bases between them. The CDR3 loop spans 12 amino acids. Over 9 ml of fresh peripheral blood supplied the PBMCs. The sample belongs to a study of T cells in Graves' hyperthyroidism and ophthalmopathy.

The sample comprised blood. The receptor was derived from a woman in her 30s with Graves' hyperthyroidism. The chain links TRBV24-1 to TRBJ2-5; no reliable D call. The CDR3 reads CATSGRQETQYF. CDR3 bases: TGTGCCACCAGTGGCCGACAAGAGACCCAGTACTTC.